This passage covers 5 T cell receptor beta chains from one sample sequenced in a study of T cell repertoires in cytomegalovirus infection (dated by TCRdb to the late 2010s). The antigens these receptors bind are not known. The sample's treatment or condition label, decoded: in vitro stimulation with specific CMV peptide epitopes to enrich CMV-specific T cells. TCRdb shows the sequencer as Illumina HiSeq 1500. The public sequencing data were trimmed at Q25 with fastp and processed into clonotypes with MiXCR by TCRdb, which kept only in-frame beta chains. Entries that share a CDR3 protein sequence are merged under the most common genes and DNA. The sample table shows roughly 51,000 distinct CDR3 sequences, and around 20% are seen once. The ten largest make up 26% of the sample. Sequenced material: CD8+ T cells from cultured PBMCs, taken from culture after CMV antigen stimulation. The receptors were sampled from a human donor in good health (CMV status not recorded). Some clones in this sample may be carry-over from other donors' samples.

This clonotype showed up just a few times. The V and J genes are TRBV9 and TRBJ2-5; 8 positions agree with TRBD2. The germline V gene has CDR1 SGDLS and CDR2 YYNGEE. The V gene end was trimmed by 2 bases and the J gene end by 4 bases; junction bases not matched to a gene: 4. The CDR3 is 14 amino acids. The CDR3 loop reads CASSVSGVGETQYF. CDR3 bases: TGTGCCAGCAGCGTTAGCGGGGTCGGAGAGACCCAGTACTTC.

The CDR3 sequence: CASSIRGLYYEQYF. For the CDR3, the DNA is TGTGCCAGCAGTATCCGGGGACTATACTACGAGCAGTACTTC. The V and J genes are TRBV6-5 and TRBJ2-7; TRBD2 aligns across 7 bases. Germline CDR1 is MNHEY and CDR2 is SVGAGI. V shed 5 bases, J shed 3 bases, and the junction held 7 bases outside the gene matches. This CDR3 region has 14 residues.

As regards this clonotype: Mismatch with germline at one junction end may stem from a read error. The chain recombines TRBV7-6 with TRBJ2-7; 9 bases align to TRBD1. Germline V gene sequence: CDR1 SGHVS, CDR2 FNYEAQ. The CDR3 runs 14 residues. CDR3 sequence reads: CAGSYLDRGHEQYF. The CDR3 region has the DNA TGTGCCGGCAGCTATCTGGACAGGGGCCACGAGCAGTACTTC.

The chain combines TRBV6-2 or TRBV6-3 with TRBJ2-3, with 7 bases lining up with TRBD1. The CDR3 runs 14 residues. The germline gives CDR1 MNHEY, CDR2 SVGEGT. J was trimmed by 0 bases and V by 6 bases; bases with no gene match: 3. For the CDR3, the DNA is TGTGCCAGCAGACAGGGGTTCAGCACAGATACGCAGTATTTT. It yields the protein CASRQGFSTDTQYF.

V and J are TRBV7-6 and TRBJ2-1; 7 positions match TRBD2. V dropped 3 bases and J dropped 8; count of bases not matched to a gene: 10. CDR3 length equals 15 residues. Germline V CDR1 and CDR2: SGHVS, FNYEAQ. CDR3 in amino acids: CASSLGGSGMDEQFF. The DNA for the CDR3 is TGTGCCAGCAGCTTGGGCGGCAGCGGGATGGATGAGCAGTTCTTC.